The present T cell receptor beta chain was sequenced within a study of blood T cell repertoires in COVID-19. Across the study: The United States, Italy and Spain supplied acute and convalescent COVID-19 samples. The analysed material was cDNA or gDNA that came from T cells, B-cell-depleted T cells, or PBMCs.

Participant ages covered roughly 18 to 89 years across about 25 US areas. Cohorts were assigned according to the clinical history that participants reported. Clones were read by immunoSEQ multiplex PCR, and TCRdb kept only the in-frame ones, dropping some. This sample has hundreds of thousands of clones, with around 90% found just once. The specimen was PBMCs or T cells enriched from blood (not recorded which). The receptor was derived from a woman between 50 and 59 years old with acute COVID-19.

CDR3 nucleotides: TGTGCCAGCAGCGGGGTGGGCCAACCGGCTCATGAGCAGTTCTTC. Translated: CASSGVGQPAHEQFF. The chain joins TRBV9 to TRBJ2-1; D unresolved. CDR1 SGDLS and CDR2 YYNGEE come from the germline V gene. The CDR3 runs to 15 residues. Trimming removed 3 bases at V and 8 bases at J, with 18 bases between.